Reported below is one TCR beta chain. Its antigen is not known. This sample was taken from a study of shared clonotypes between healthy human individuals. Study in general: Each donor had three CD4 naive, three CD4 memory, two CD8 naive and one CD8 memory plate. General observations from the study: The four-donor shared clonotypes exceeded non-shared clonotypes in generation probability, with non-shared ones scoring lower.

There are 13 residues in the CDR3. Germline V CDR1 and CDR2: SNHLY, FYNNEI. The V end lost 2 bases, the J end lost 3 bases, and 8 bases lay between the germline ends. Healthy HIV-negative adults without recent acute infections or vaccinations served as donors. In the source study's methods: Junction-only immunoSEQ data arrived without quality scores, meaning filtering differed. Some clones are missing from TCRdb's copy, which holds only in-frame ones; the method was immunoSEQ multiplex PCR. That table is the source of V, J and clone size, and D and trimming were worked out from the DNA. The sample shows about 1,500,000 clones, more than 95% of them seen only once.

The genes are TRBV2 and TRBJ2-7, with no clear D. The receptor was isolated from a young man in good health. The specimen sequenced was naive CD4+ T cells sorted from blood. The subset denotes: CD45RA+ positively selected. The CDR3 nucleotides are TGTGCCAGCAGTGAAAGCCGGTTCTACGAGCAGTACTTC. It encodes CASSESRFYEQYF.